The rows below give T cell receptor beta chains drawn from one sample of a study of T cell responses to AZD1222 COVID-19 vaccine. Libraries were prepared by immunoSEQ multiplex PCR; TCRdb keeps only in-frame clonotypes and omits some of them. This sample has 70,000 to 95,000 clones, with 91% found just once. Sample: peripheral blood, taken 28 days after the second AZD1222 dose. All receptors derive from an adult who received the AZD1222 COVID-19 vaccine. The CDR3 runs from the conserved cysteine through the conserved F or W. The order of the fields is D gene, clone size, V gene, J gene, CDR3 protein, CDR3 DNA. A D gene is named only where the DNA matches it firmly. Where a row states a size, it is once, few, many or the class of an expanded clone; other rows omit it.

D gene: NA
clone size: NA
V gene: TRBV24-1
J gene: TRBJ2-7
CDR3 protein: CATGVSSYEQYF
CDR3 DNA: TGTGCCACGGGGGTTAGCTCCTACGAGCAGTACTTC

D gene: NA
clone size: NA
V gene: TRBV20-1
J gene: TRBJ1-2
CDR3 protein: CSAPVDYGYTF
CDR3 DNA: TGCAGTGCTCCCGTTGACTATGGCTACACCTTC

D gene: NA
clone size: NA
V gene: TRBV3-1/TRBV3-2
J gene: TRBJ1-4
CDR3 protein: CASSRLTEWTTNEKLFF
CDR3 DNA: TGTGCCAGCAGCCGTTTGACAGAGTGGACAACTAATGAAAAACTGTTTTTT

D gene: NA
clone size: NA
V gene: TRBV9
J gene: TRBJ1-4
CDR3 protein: CASSGLQGPGEKLFF
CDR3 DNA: TGTGCCAGCAGCGGCCTCCAGGGCCCCGGTGAAAAACTGTTTTTT

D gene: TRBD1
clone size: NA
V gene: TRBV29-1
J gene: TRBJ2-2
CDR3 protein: CSVEGRDRGGELFF
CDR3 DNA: TGCAGCGTTGAAGGCCGGGACAGGGGCGGGGAGCTGTTTTTT

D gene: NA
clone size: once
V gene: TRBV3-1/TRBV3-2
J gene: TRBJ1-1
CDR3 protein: CASSQDWGLDTEAFF
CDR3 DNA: TGTGCCAGCAGCCAAGACTGGGGCCTGGACACTGAAGCTTTCTTT

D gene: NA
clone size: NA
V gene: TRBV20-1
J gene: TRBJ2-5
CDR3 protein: CSAYRATTQYF
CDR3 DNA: TGCAGTGCGTACAGGGCCACGACCCAGTACTTC

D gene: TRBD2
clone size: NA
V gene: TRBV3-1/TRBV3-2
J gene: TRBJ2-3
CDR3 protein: CASRRLAGEGDTQYF
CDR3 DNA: TGTGCCAGCAGGCGACTAGCGGGAGAGGGAGATACGCAGTATTTT

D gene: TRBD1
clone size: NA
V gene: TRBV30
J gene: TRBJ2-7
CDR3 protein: CAWSVEDRGFGEQYF
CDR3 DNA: TGTGCCTGGAGTGTTGAGGACAGGGGTTTCGGCGAGCAGTACTTC

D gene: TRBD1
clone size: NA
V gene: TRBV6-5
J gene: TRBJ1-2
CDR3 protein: CASSYGQGRGYTF
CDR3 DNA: TGTGCCAGCAGTTACGGACAGGGACGGGGCTACACCTTC

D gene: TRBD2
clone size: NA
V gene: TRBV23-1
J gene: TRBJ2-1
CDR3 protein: CASSLRTSGSPLNEQFF
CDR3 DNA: TGCGCCAGCAGTCTGCGGACTAGCGGGAGTCCCCTCAATGAGCAGTTCTTC

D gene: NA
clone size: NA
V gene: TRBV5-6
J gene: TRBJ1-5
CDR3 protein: CASSAGLQPQHF
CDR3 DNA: TGTGCCAGCAGCGCAGGGCTTCAGCCCCAGCATTTT

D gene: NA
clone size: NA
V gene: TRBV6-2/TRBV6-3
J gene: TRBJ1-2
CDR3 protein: CASSSINNYGYTF
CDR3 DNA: TGTGCCAGCAGTTCCATAAATAACTATGGCTACACCTTC

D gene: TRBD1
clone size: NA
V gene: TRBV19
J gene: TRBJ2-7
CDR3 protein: CASRRTGGYEQYF
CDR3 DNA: TGTGCCAGTAGGAGGACAGGAGGCTACGAGCAGTACTTC

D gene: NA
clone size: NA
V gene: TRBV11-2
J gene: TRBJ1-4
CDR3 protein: CASSLEGGPNEKLFF
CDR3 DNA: TGTGCCAGCAGCTTAGAGGGGGGCCCTAATGAAAAACTGTTTTTT

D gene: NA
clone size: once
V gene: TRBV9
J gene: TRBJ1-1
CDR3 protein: CASSPVFGTEAFF
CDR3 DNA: TGTGCCAGCAGCCCTGTGTTCGGCACTGAAGCTTTCTTT

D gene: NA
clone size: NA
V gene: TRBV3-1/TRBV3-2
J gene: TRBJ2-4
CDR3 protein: CASSQDLQGGIQYF
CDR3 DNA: TGTGCCAGCAGCCAAGATCTGCAGGGAGGCATTCAGTACTTC

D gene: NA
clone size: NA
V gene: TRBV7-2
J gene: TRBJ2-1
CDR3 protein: CASSYIGRLYNEQFF
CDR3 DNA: TGTGCCAGCAGCTACATTGGACGGTTATACAATGAGCAGTTCTTC

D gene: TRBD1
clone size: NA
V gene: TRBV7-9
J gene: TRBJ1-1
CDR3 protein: CASSPGQGVTEAFF
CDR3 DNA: TGTGCCAGCAGCCCGGGACAGGGAGTCACTGAAGCTTTCTTT

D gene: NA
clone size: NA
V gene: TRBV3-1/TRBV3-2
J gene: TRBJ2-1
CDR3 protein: CASSSYNEQFF
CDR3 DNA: TGTGCCAGCAGCTCCTACAATGAGCAGTTCTTC

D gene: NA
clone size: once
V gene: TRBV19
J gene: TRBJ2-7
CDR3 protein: CASSSGFTYEQYF
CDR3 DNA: TGTGCCAGTAGTAGCGGGTTCACCTACGAGCAGTACTTC

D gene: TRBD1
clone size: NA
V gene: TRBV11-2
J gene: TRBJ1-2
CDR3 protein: CASSLAGRGSTNYGYTF
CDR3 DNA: TGTGCCAGCAGCTTAGCGGGCAGGGGGAGTACTAACTATGGCTACACCTTC

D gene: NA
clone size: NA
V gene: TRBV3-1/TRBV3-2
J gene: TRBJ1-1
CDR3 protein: CASRRGVMNTEAFF
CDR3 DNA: TGTGCCAGCCGTCGGGGGGTAATGAACACTGAAGCTTTCTTT

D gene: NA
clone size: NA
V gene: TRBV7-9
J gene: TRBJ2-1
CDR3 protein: CASSFPQRLSHNEQFF
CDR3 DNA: TGTGCCAGCAGCTTCCCCCAGAGACTATCCCACAATGAGCAGTTCTTC

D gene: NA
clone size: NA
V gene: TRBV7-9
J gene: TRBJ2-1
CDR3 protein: CAIPKYKSSYNEQFF
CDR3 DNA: TGTGCCATCCCCAAATACAAGTCCTCCTACAATGAGCAGTTCTTC

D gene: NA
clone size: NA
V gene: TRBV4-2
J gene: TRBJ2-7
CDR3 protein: CASSQGRGTYEQYF
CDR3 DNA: TGTGCCAGCAGCCAAGGGCGGGGAACCTACGAGCAGTACTTC